This TCR beta chain originates from a study of T-cell reconstitution after alpha-beta-depleted transplantation in children. Broader study findings: One year after transplant, T-cell counts and diversity came mostly from newly produced T cells.

Researchers prepared the TCRbeta library using unique molecular identifiers, the study reports. A single record per CDR3 protein comes from TCRdb applying MiXCR to the PCR reads. The sample consists of 400,000 to 550,000 distinct CDR3 sequences, under 12% of them appearing once. On this clonotype itself: Its antigen is still unknown.

This CDR3 has 14 residues. V lost 5 bases to trimming and J lost 5 bases; unmatched junction nucleotides: 6. Sample: PBMCs, taken before TCRalphabeta/CD19-depleted stem cell transplant. This clonotype was sampled from a child under 10 years old with inherited bone marrow failure, due to receive a stem cell transplant. The V gene is TRBV23-1, the J gene TRBJ2-5; TRBD1 matches at 9 bases. TRBV23-1 qualifies as an ORF whose function is uncertain. The CDR3 nucleotides are TGCGCCAGCAGTTCACAGGGGGCAGCTGAGACCCAGTACTTC. Its protein is CASSSQGAAETQYF.